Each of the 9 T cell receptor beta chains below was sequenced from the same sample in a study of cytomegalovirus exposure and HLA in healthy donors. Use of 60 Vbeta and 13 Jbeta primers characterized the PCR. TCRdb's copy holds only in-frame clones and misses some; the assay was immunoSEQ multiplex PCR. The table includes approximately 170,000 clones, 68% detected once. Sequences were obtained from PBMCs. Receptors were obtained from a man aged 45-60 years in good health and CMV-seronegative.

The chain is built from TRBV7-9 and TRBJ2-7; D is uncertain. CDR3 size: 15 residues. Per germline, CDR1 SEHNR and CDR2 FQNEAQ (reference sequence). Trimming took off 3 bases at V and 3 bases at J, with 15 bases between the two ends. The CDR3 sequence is CASSFSAAEFYEQYF. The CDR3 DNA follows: TGTGCCAGCAGCTTTTCGGCGGCGGAGTTCTACGAGCAGTACTTC.

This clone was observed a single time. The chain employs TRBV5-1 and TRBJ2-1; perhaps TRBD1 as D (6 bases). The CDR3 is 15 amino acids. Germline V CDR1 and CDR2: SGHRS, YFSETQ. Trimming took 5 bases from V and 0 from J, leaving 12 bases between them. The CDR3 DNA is TGCGCCAGCAGGCAAACAGGGAGCTCCTACAATGAGCAGTTCTTC. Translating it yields CASRQTGSSYNEQFF. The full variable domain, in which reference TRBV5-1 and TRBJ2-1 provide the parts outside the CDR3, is KAGVTQTPRYLIKTRGQQVTLSCSPISGHRSVSWYQQTPGQGLQFLFEYFSETQRNKGNFPGRFSGRQFSNSRSEMNVSTLELGDSALYLCASRQTGSSYNEQFFGPGTRLTVL.

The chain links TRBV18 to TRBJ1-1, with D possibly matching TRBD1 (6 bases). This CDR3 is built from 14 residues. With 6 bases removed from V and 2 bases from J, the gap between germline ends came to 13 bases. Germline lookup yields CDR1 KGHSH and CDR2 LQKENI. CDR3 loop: CASSSGTHNTEAFF. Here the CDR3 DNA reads TGTGCCAGCTCGTCCGGGACACATAACACTGAAGCTTTCTTT.

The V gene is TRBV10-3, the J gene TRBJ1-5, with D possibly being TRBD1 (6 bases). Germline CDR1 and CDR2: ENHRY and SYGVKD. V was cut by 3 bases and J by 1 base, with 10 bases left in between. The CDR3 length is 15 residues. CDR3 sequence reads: CAISELGGSNQPQHF. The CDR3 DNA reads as TGTGCCATCAGTGAATTAGGGGGAAGCAATCAGCCCCAGCATTTT.

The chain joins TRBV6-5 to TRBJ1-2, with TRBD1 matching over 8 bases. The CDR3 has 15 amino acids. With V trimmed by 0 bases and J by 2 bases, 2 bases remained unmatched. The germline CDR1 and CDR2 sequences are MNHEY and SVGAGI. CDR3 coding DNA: TGTGCCAGCAGTTACTCACGACAGGGGAACTATGGCTACACCTTC. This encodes CASSYSRQGNYGYTF.

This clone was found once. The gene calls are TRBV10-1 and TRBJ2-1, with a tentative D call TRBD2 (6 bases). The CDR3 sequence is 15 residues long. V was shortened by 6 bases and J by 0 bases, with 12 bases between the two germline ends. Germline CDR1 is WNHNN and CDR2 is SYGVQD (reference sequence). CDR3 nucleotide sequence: TGCGCCAGCAGAGGGGACGGGAGCTCCTACAATGAGCAGTTCTTC. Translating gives CASRGDGSSYNEQFF.

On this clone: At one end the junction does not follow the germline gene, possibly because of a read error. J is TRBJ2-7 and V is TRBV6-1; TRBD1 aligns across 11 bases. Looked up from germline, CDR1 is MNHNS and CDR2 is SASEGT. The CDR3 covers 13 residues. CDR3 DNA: TGTGCCTGCAGGACAGGGGGCATTTACGAGCAGTACTTC. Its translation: CACRTGGIYEQYF.

The CDR3 loop reads CASSLAGGMNTEAFF. The CDR3 bases are TGCGCCAGCAGCTTGGCAGGGGGCATGAACACTGAAGCTTTCTTT. V and J are TRBV5-1 and TRBJ1-1, with 8 bases lining up with TRBD1. J gave up 0 bases and V 0 bases, and 1 base lay outside the gene matches. The germline CDR1 and CDR2 sequences are SGHRS and YFSETQ. This CDR3 comprises 15 residues.

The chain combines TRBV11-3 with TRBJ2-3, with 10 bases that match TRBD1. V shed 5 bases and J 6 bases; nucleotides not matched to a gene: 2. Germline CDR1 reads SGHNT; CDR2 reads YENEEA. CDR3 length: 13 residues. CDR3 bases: TGTGCCAGCAGCCCGGGACAGGGGGATACGCAGTATTTT. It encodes CASSPGQGDTQYF.